One and the same sample provided the 11 T cell receptor beta chains below, sequenced in a study of CD8 T cells in Susac syndrome. When the RNA was reverse transcribed, random hexamers were used with an input of roughly 0.45 to 1 ug. TCRdb reanalysed the immunoSEQ multiplex PCR reads using MiXCR and keeps one entry per CDR3 protein. The data show approximately 190,000 distinct CDR3 sequences, with approximately 93% seen just once and approximately 0.1% held by the top ten. Specimen: CD4+ T cells from PBMCs. These receptor sequences come from a human donor in good health.

The genes are TRBV27 and TRBJ1-2, with D perhaps matching TRBD1 (6 bases). Germline V CDR1 and CDR2: MNHEY, SMNVEV (reference sequence). This CDR3 comprises 14 residues. Between the trimmed V and J ends, which lost 6 bases and 4 bases, there was a span of 15 bases. The DNA for the CDR3 is TGTGCCAGCAGGGGGGCCGGGGATTCCTATGGCTACACCTTC. This codes for CASRGAGDSYGYTF.

The rearrangement uses TRBV7-2 and TRBJ2-3; the D gene could be TRBD1 or TRBD2 (5 bases each). Germline V gene lookup returns CDR1 SGHTA and CDR2 FQGNSA. The CDR3 has 16 amino acids. Trimming shortened V by 6 bases and J by 4 bases, and 20 bases separated the two germline ends. CDR3 DNA sequence: TGTGCCAGCAGGCCGCCGGGATCAGGGCGACCAGATACGCAGTATTTT. It specifies CASRPPGSGRPDTQYF.

The chain has TRBV9 and TRBJ2-2; the D is unclear. The CDR3 totals 15 residues. The V and J ends lost 3 bases and 1 base respectively, with 10 bases between them. Germline CDR1 SGDLS, CDR2 YYNGEE. CDR3 bases: TGTGCCAGCAGCGGGGTAGGCAGGAACACCGGGGAGCTGTTTTTT. Protein: CASSGVGRNTGELFF.

The chain recombines TRBV9 with TRBJ2-5, with a possible D match to TRBD1 (5 bases). CDR1 is SGDLS, CDR2 YYNGEE, per germline. The CDR3 runs to 16 residues. The V end lost 3 bases, the J end lost 4 bases, and 19 bases lay between the germline ends. The CDR3 region is CASSEQRRANLETQYF. CDR3 bases: TGTGCCAGCAGCGAGCAGCGCAGGGCTAACCTAGAGACCCAGTACTTC.

This chain connects TRBV24-1 to TRBJ2-1; D might be TRBD1 (6 bases). V lost 3 bases to trimming and J lost 7 bases, with 15 bases between them. Germline CDR1 is KGHDR and CDR2 is SFDVKD. The CDR3 contains 15 residues. CDR3 amino acids: CATSDPDRLKNEQFF. CDR3 nucleotides: TGTGCCACCAGTGATCCCGACAGGTTGAAAAATGAGCAGTTCTTC.

This chain uses TRBV29-1 with TRBJ2-3; TRBD1 is a possible D gene (5 bases). V was clipped by 6 bases and J by 2 bases, with 15 bases between them. The CDR3 sequence is 14 residues long. The germline gives CDR1 SQVTM, CDR2 ANQGSEA. The CDR3 sequence: CSVLRQPITDTQYF. The CDR3 region has the DNA TGCAGCGTCCTCAGACAGCCGATCACAGATACGCAGTATTTT.

The chain recombines TRBV20-1 with TRBJ1-1; D is undetermined. Germline assignment: CDR1 DFQATT and CDR2 SNEGSKA (reference sequence). The V and J ends lost 0 bases and 1 base respectively, with 9 bases between them. This CDR3 region has 14 residues. CDR3 sequence: CSARDHPKNTEAFF. The CDR3 DNA sequence: TGCAGTGCTAGAGATCACCCCAAGAACACTGAAGCTTTCTTT.

V usage is TRBV29-1 and J usage is TRBJ2-3; D is ambiguous. CDR1 is SQVTM and CDR2 is ANQGSEA in the germline V gene. V was pared by 2 bases and J by 2 bases, with 8 bases between. The CDR3 extends over 13 amino acids. CDR3 in amino acids: CSVELENTDTQYF. In nucleotides, the CDR3 is TGCAGCGTTGAATTGGAGAACACAGATACGCAGTATTTT.

The rearrangement joins TRBV5-1 to TRBJ2-7; TRBD1 agrees at 8 bases. The CDR3 contains 17 residues. Losses at the gene ends were 5 bases for V and 2 bases for J; bases not matched to a gene: 15. Per germline, CDR1 SGHRS and CDR2 YFSETQ. The CDR3 nucleotides are TGCGCCAGCAGTCTGGGCCCGACAGGGGCCTCCACCTACGAGCAGTACGTC. It encodes CASSLGPTGASTYEQYV.

The chain uses TRBV19 and TRBJ1-2; tentative D call: TRBD1 (6 bases). CDR3 length: 14 residues. Germline V gene lookup returns CDR1 LNHDA and CDR2 SQIVND (reference sequence). With 6 bases removed from V and 3 bases from J, the gap between germline ends came to 14 bases. The CDR3 reads CASRTGPGYYGYTF. CDR3 sequence (DNA): TGTGCCAGTAGGACAGGCCCAGGATACTATGGCTACACCTTC. Combining the CDR3 with reference TRBV19 and TRBJ1-2 gives the whole variable domain DGGITQSPKYLFRKEGQNVTLSCEQNLNHDAMYWYRQDPGQGLRLIYYSQIVNDFQKGDIAEGYSVSREKKESFPLTVTSAQKNPTAFYLCASRTGPGYYGYTFGSGTRLTVV.

V is TRBV5-6 and J is TRBJ2-3; 7 nucleotides line up with TRBD2. The CDR3 is 17 residues long. The V and J ends lost 0 bases and 4 bases, in that order; junction bases with no gene match: 11. Germline-derived CDR1 and CDR2 are SGHDT and YYEEEE. The CDR3 DNA sequence: TGTGCCAGCAGCTTGGGGGGGGGAACTCGAGGGGCAGATACGCAGTATTTT. This sequence encodes CASSLGGGTRGADTQYF.